The rows below give T cell receptor beta chains drawn from one sample of a study of sequential checkpoint blockade in melanoma. Some clones are missing from TCRdb's copy, which holds only in-frame ones; the method was immunoSEQ multiplex PCR. This sample has approximately 2,900 clones, with 19% found just once. This material consisted of tumor tissue (inferred from file names), taken from a patient given nivolumab and ipilimumab in sequence. The source is a human donor with melanoma. The CDR3 runs from the conserved cysteine through the conserved F or W. Fields, in order: clone size, V gene, D gene, J gene, CDR3 DNA, CDR3 protein. A D gene is named only where the DNA matches it firmly. Only some rows state a clone size, as once, few, many or a class for expanded clones.

clone size: medium-sized; V gene: TRBV9; D gene: NA; J gene: TRBJ1-5; CDR3 DNA: TGTGCCAGCGAGGGATTAAGCAATCAGCCCCAGCATTTT; CDR3 protein: CASEGLSNQPQHF
clone size: NA; V gene: TRBV14; D gene: NA; J gene: TRBJ1-2; CDR3 DNA: TGTGCCAGCAGCCCCCTACTGACAGCCGGCTACACCTTC; CDR3 protein: CASSPLLTAGYTF
clone size: few; V gene: TRBV6-8; D gene: NA; J gene: TRBJ2-1; CDR3 DNA: TGTGCCAGCAGGGGGGACATTTGGGCCTCGCAGTTCTTC; CDR3 protein: CASRGDIWASQFF
clone size: NA; V gene: TRBV29-1; D gene: NA; J gene: TRBJ2-5; CDR3 DNA: TGCAGCGTCCTTATAGCCACATTACAAGAGACCCAGTACTTC; CDR3 protein: CSVLIATLQETQYF
clone size: many; V gene: TRBV11-3; D gene: NA; J gene: TRBJ2-7; CDR3 DNA: TGTGCCAGCAGCTTAGTTTTGGGGGGCATCTACGAGCAGTACTTC; CDR3 protein: CASSLVLGGIYEQYF
clone size: NA; V gene: TRBV6-8; D gene: NA; J gene: TRBJ1-6; CDR3 DNA: TGTGCCAGCAGTTACTCACAACCGAGCTCCTATAATTCACCCCTCCACTTT; CDR3 protein: CASSYSQPSSYNSPLHF
clone size: few; V gene: TRBV6-8; D gene: TRBD2; J gene: TRBJ2-3; CDR3 DNA: TGTGCCAGCAGCCAGGGGCTTCTAGCGGGGGTCACAGATACGCAGTATTTT; CDR3 protein: CASSQGLLAGVTDTQYF
clone size: medium-sized; V gene: TRBV23-1; D gene: TRBD2; J gene: TRBJ2-4; CDR3 DNA: TGCGCCAGCAGCCAAGACGGGGGAGGGGTAGGCATTCAGTACTTC; CDR3 protein: CASSQDGGGVGIQYF
clone size: once; V gene: TRBV5-1; D gene: NA; J gene: TRBJ2-2; CDR3 DNA: TGCGCCAGCAGATGGGTCGCTTCGAACACCGGGGAGCTGTTTTTT; CDR3 protein: CASRWVASNTGELFF
clone size: medium-sized; V gene: TRBV11-3; D gene: NA; J gene: TRBJ2-2; CDR3 DNA: TGTGCCAGCAGCACAAAGGCGAGTCTCAATACCGGGGAGCTGTTTTTT; CDR3 protein: CASSTKASLNTGELFF
clone size: few; V gene: TRBV28; D gene: NA; J gene: TRBJ1-2; CDR3 DNA: TGTGCCAGCACTGCAGGGGCGGCCTTGGGCTACACCTTC; CDR3 protein: CASTAGAALGYTF
clone size: NA; V gene: TRBV15; D gene: TRBD1; J gene: TRBJ1-5; CDR3 DNA: TGTGCCACCAGCAGAGGCGGGACAGGTAGCAATCAGCCCCAGCATTTT; CDR3 protein: CATSRGGTGSNQPQHF
clone size: few; V gene: TRBV6-1; D gene: NA; J gene: TRBJ1-2; CDR3 DNA: TGTGCCAGCAGTGAAGAACGATTAGGGGCGCGCTATGGCTACACCTTC; CDR3 protein: CASSEERLGARYGYTF
clone size: NA; V gene: TRBV19; D gene: TRBD2; J gene: TRBJ2-1; CDR3 DNA: TGTGCCAGTAGTAATTTCCGACTAGCGGGGGCCCTCTACAATGAGCAGTTCTTC; CDR3 protein: CASSNFRLAGALYNEQFF
clone size: medium-sized; V gene: TRBV4-1; D gene: NA; J gene: TRBJ1-4; CDR3 DNA: TGCGCCAGCAGCCCGCGGGGGGCTTGGGAAAAACTGTTTTTT; CDR3 protein: CASSPRGAWEKLFF
clone size: many; V gene: TRBV11-3; D gene: NA; J gene: TRBJ2-2; CDR3 DNA: TGTGCCAGCAGCGCGGACTACTCCGGGGGGGAGCTGTTTTTT; CDR3 protein: CASSADYSGGELFF
clone size: NA; V gene: TRBV30; D gene: NA; J gene: TRBJ2-2; CDR3 DNA: TGTGCCTGGAGCCCCGCGGGCACCGGGGAGCTGTTTTTT; CDR3 protein: CAWSPAGTGELFF
clone size: NA; V gene: TRBV4-1; D gene: NA; J gene: TRBJ2-7; CDR3 DNA: TGCGCCAGCAGCCAACCCCTGAGGGGGTCCTCCTCCTACGAGCAGTACTTC; CDR3 protein: CASSQPLRGSSSYEQYF
clone size: NA; V gene: TRBV9; D gene: TRBD1; J gene: TRBJ1-5; CDR3 DNA: TGTGCCAGCAGCTCGAGGATCCAAGGACAGGGGGCTGTGCAGCCCCAGCATTTT; CDR3 protein: CASSSRIQGQGAVQPQHF
clone size: NA; V gene: TRBV29-1; D gene: NA; J gene: TRBJ2-7; CDR3 DNA: TGCAGCGTTATCAAGGGTCGGTCCTACGAGCAGTACTTC; CDR3 protein: CSVIKGRSYEQYF
clone size: NA; V gene: TRBV30; D gene: NA; J gene: TRBJ2-1; CDR3 DNA: TGTGCCTGGAGTGTGCGGGCGAATGAGCAGTTCTTC; CDR3 protein: CAWSVRANEQFF
clone size: few; V gene: TRBV9; D gene: NA; J gene: TRBJ2-3; CDR3 DNA: TGTGCCAGCAGCGTAGACTCAGATACGCAGTATTTT; CDR3 protein: CASSVDSDTQYF
clone size: few; V gene: TRBV6-8; D gene: TRBD1; J gene: TRBJ1-2; CDR3 DNA: TGTGCCAGCAGTCTGGACAGGGGGAACTATGGCTACACCTTC; CDR3 protein: CASSLDRGNYGYTF
clone size: few; V gene: TRBV7-2; D gene: NA; J gene: TRBJ2-2; CDR3 DNA: TGTGCCAGCAGCCTCCTGGAGACCGGGGAGCTGTTTTTT; CDR3 protein: CASSLLETGELFF
clone size: few; V gene: TRBV9; D gene: NA; J gene: TRBJ1-5; CDR3 DNA: TGTGCCAGCAGCGTGTGGGGGAGCAATCAGCCCCAGCATTTT; CDR3 protein: CASSVWGSNQPQHF
clone size: NA; V gene: TRBV6-8; D gene: NA; J gene: TRBJ2-1; CDR3 DNA: TGTGCCAGCAGTGCCCTTAGTGGGACGGGTAATGAGCAGTTCTTC; CDR3 protein: CASSALSGTGNEQFF
clone size: medium-sized; V gene: TRBV11-3; D gene: NA; J gene: TRBJ1-2; CDR3 DNA: TGTGCCAGCAGCACCCCTGCATTGGGCTCAAGGAGTATTAGCGGCTACACCTTC; CDR3 protein: CASSTPALGSRSISGYTF
clone size: few; V gene: TRBV11-3; D gene: NA; J gene: TRBJ2-1; CDR3 DNA: TGTGCCAGCAGCTTTCAACCCTGGCCAGGGTCAACTACAGTGGGGCAGTTCTTC; CDR3 protein: CASSFQPWPGSTTVGQFF
clone size: few; V gene: TRBV23-1; D gene: NA; J gene: TRBJ2-5; CDR3 DNA: TGCGCCAGCAGTTTGGACAGCCAAGAGACCCAGTACTTC; CDR3 protein: CASSLDSQETQYF
clone size: NA; V gene: TRBV5-1; D gene: NA; J gene: TRBJ2-2; CDR3 DNA: TGCGCCAGCAGCTTTAATCAGTACGGTGGCACCGGGGAGCTGTTTTTT; CDR3 protein: CASSFNQYGGTGELFF
clone size: medium-sized; V gene: TRBV11-3; D gene: TRBD1; J gene: TRBJ2-7; CDR3 DNA: TGTGCCAGCAGCTGGACAGGGGGCCTCTACGAGCAGTACTTC; CDR3 protein: CASSWTGGLYEQYF
clone size: NA; V gene: TRBV30; D gene: NA; J gene: TRBJ2-1; CDR3 DNA: TGTGCCTGGAGTCCCTCGCACAATGAGCAGTTCTTC; CDR3 protein: CAWSPSHNEQFF
clone size: NA; V gene: TRBV5-1; D gene: NA; J gene: TRBJ2-7; CDR3 DNA: TGCGCCAGCAGCTTGGGGGACGTGTTCCACGAGCAGTACTTC; CDR3 protein: CASSLGDVFHEQYF
clone size: medium-sized; V gene: TRBV11-3; D gene: NA; J gene: TRBJ1-4; CDR3 DNA: TGTGCCAGCAGTTGGGGGCGAGACAAGTGGAATGAAAAACTGTTTTTT; CDR3 protein: CASSWGRDKWNEKLFF
clone size: few; V gene: TRBV28; D gene: NA; J gene: TRBJ1-4; CDR3 DNA: TGTGCCAGCAGTTTGGACAAATGGGGAAAACTGTTTTTT; CDR3 protein: CASSLDKWGKLFF
clone size: NA; V gene: TRBV23-1; D gene: NA; J gene: TRBJ1-1; CDR3 DNA: TGCGCCAGCAGCTACGGGACATCTTTAATAGGGAACACTGAAGCTTTCTTT; CDR3 protein: CASSYGTSLIGNTEAFF
clone size: NA; V gene: TRBV11-3; D gene: TRBD1; J gene: TRBJ2-1; CDR3 DNA: TGTGCCAGCAGCCGACAGGGAAGAGACAATGAGCAGTTCTTC; CDR3 protein: CASSRQGRDNEQFF
clone size: medium-sized; V gene: TRBV6-8; D gene: NA; J gene: TRBJ2-7; CDR3 DNA: TGTGCCAGCAATAACCATGGAGGGAACTCCTACGAGCAGTACTTC; CDR3 protein: CASNNHGGNSYEQYF
clone size: NA; V gene: TRBV5-1; D gene: NA; J gene: TRBJ1-4; CDR3 DNA: TGCGCCAGCAGCTCCGGACAGTTTAATGAAAAACTGTTTTTT; CDR3 protein: CASSSGQFNEKLFF
clone size: medium-sized; V gene: TRBV6-8; D gene: NA; J gene: TRBJ2-5; CDR3 DNA: TGTGCCAGCAGTTACAAGAGAAGGGAGACCCAGTACTTC; CDR3 protein: CASSYKRRETQYF